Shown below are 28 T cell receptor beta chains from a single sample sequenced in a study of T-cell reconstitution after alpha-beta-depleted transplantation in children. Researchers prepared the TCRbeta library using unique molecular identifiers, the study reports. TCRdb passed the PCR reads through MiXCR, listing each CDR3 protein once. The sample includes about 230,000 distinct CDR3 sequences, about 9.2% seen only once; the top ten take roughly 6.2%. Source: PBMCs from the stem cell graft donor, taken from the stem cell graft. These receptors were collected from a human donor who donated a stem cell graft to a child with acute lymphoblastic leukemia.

DNA for the CDR3: TGTGCCAGCAGTTACTTTCCCTCTAACTATGGCTACACCTTC. Translating gives CASSYFPSNYGYTF. The chain links TRBV6-5 to TRBJ1-2; the D is unclear. From germline, CDR1 is MNHEY and CDR2 SVGAGI. V dropped 1 base and J dropped 0 bases, with 6 bases sitting between them. This CDR3 is 14 amino acids long.

CDR3 amino acids: CASSLAGGDPQYF. CDR3 in DNA: TGTGCCAGCAGCTTAGCGGGAGGGGACCCGCAGTATTTT. The chain has TRBV7-9 and TRBJ2-3; 7 bases map to TRBD2. CDR3 length equals 13 residues. The J segment lost 10 bases and the V segment lost 0 bases, leaving 4 bases of the junction unmatched. Germline V gene lookup returns CDR1 SEHNR and CDR2 FQNEAQ (reference sequence).

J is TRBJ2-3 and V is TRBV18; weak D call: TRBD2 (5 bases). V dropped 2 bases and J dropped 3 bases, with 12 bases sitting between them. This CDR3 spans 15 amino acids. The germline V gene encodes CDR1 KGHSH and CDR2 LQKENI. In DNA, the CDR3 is TGTGCCAGCTCACCAGTGCGGGTTCGAACAGATACGCAGTATTTT. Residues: CASSPVRVRTDTQYF.

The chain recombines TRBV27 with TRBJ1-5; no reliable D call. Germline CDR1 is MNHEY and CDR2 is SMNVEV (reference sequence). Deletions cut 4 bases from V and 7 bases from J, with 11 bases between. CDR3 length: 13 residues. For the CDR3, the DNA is TGTGCCAGCAGTTCGGTTCTCGACCAGCCCCAGCATTTT. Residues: CASSSVLDQPQHF.

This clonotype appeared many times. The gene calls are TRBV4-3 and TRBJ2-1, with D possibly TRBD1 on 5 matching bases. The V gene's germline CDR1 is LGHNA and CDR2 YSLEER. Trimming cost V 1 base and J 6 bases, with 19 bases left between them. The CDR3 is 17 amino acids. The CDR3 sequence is CASSQGFSTALSNEQFF. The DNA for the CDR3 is TGCGCCAGCAGCCAAGGATTTTCGACAGCACTGAGCAATGAGCAGTTCTTC.

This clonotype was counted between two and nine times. The CDR3 sequence: CSASAPGTVSYEQYF. CDR3 DNA sequence: TGCAGTGCTAGTGCTCCCGGGACGGTGTCCTACGAGCAGTACTTC. The chain is built from TRBV20-1 and TRBJ2-7; either TRBD1 or TRBD2 may fit D (5 bases each). From germline, CDR1 is DFQATT and CDR2 SNEGSKA (reference sequence). Trimming removed 3 bases from V and 1 base from J, with 16 bases in between. The CDR3 extends over 15 amino acids.

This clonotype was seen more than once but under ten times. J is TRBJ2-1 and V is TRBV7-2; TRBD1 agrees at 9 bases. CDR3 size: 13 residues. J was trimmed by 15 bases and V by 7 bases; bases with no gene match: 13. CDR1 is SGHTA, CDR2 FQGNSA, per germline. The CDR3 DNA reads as TGTGCCAGCACCATAAGCCGGGACAGGGATCGGTTCTTC. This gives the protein CASTISRDRDRFF.

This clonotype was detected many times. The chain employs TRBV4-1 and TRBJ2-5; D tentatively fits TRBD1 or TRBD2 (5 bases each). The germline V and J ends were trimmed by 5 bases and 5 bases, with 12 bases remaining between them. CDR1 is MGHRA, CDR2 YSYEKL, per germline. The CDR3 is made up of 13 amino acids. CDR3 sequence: CASSDPGRETQYF. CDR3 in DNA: TGCGCCAGCAGCGACCCGGGACGCGAGACCCAGTACTTC.

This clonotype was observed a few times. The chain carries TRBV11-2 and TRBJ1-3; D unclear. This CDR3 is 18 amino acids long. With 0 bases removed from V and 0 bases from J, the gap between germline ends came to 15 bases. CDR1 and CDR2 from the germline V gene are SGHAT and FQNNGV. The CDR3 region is CASSLDGSEGLSGNTIYF. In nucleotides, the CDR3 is TGTGCCAGCAGCTTAGATGGGTCCGAGGGTCTCTCTGGAAACACCATATATTTT.

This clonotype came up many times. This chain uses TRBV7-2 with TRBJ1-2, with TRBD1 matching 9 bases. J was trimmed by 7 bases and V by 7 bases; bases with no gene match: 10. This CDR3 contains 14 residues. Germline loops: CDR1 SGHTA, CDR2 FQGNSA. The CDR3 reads CASTGQGLSSGYTF. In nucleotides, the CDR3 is TGTGCCAGCACGGGACAGGGTTTGAGCTCTGGCTACACCTTC.

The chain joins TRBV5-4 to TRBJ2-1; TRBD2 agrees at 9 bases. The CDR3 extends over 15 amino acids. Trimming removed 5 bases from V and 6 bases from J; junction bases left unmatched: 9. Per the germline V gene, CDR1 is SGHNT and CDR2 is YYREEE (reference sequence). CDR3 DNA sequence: TGTGCCAGCAGACCCCCGCGGGGGGGCCCCAATGAGCAGTTCTTC. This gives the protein CASRPPRGGPNEQFF.

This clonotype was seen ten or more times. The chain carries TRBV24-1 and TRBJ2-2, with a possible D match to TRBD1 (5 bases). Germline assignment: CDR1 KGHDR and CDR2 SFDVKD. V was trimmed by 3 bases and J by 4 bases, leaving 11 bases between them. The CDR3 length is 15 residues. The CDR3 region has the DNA TGTGCCACCAGTGATACACGCAGGGTCACCGGGGAGCTGTTTTTT. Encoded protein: CATSDTRRVTGELFF.

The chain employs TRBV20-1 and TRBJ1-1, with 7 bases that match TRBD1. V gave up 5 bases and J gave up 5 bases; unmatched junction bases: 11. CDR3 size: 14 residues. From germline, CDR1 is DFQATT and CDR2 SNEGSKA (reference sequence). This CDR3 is CSARPRTGRTEAFF. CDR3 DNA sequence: TGCAGTGCTCGGCCCCGGACAGGTCGAACTGAAGCTTTCTTT.

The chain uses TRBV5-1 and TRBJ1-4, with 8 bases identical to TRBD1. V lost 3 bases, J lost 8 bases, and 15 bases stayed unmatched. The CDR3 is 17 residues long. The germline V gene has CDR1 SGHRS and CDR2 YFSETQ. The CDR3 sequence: CASSSGWQGASGEKLFF. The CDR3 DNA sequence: TGCGCCAGCAGCTCGGGGTGGCAGGGGGCCTCCGGCGAAAAACTGTTTTTT.

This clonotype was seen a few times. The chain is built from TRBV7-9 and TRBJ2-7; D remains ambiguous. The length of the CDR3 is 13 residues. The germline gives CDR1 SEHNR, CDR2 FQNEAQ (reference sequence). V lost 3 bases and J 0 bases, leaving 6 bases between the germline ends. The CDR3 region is CASSFWISYEQYF. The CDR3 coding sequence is TGTGCCAGCAGCTTCTGGATCTCCTACGAGCAGTACTTC.

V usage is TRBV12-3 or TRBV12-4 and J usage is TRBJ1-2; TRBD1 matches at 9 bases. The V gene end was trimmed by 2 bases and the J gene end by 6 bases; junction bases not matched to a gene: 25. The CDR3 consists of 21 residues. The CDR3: CASSLSSATGQGIEGFNGYTF. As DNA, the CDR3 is TGTGCCAGCAGTTTATCTTCCGCGACTGGACAGGGGATTGAGGGATTTAATGGCTACACCTTC.

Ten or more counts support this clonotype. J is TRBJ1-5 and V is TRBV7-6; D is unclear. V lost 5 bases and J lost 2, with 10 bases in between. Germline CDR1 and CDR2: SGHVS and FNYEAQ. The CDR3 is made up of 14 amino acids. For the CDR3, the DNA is TGTGCCAGCAGCCTCACACGGGGCAATCAGCCCCAGCATTTT. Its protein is CASSLTRGNQPQHF.

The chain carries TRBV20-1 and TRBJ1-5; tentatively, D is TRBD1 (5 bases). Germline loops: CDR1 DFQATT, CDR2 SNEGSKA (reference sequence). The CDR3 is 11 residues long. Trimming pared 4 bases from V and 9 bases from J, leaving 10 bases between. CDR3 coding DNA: TGCAGTGCTATAGTCGGGGGGCCCCAGCATTTT. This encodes CSAIVGGPQHF.

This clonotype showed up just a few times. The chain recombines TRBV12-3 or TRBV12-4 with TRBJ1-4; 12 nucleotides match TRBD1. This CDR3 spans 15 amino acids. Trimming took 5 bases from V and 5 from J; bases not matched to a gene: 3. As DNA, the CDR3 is TGTGCCAGCAGTCAGGGGACAGGGGGCAATGAAAAACTGTTTTTT. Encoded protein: CASSQGTGGNEKLFF.

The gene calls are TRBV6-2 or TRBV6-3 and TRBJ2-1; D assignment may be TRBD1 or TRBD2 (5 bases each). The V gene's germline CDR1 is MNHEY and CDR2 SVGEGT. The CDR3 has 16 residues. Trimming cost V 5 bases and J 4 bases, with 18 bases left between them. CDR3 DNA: TGTGCCAGCAGTCCATTCGGGACCGGTGTTTACAATGAGCAGTTCTTC. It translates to CASSPFGTGVYNEQFF.

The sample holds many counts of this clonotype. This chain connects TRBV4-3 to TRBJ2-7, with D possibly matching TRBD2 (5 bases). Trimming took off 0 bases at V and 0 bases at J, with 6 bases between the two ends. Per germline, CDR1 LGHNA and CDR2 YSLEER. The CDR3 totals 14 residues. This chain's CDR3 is CASSQDLASYEQYF. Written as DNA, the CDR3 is TGCGCCAGCAGCCAAGATCTAGCCTCCTACGAGCAGTACTTC.

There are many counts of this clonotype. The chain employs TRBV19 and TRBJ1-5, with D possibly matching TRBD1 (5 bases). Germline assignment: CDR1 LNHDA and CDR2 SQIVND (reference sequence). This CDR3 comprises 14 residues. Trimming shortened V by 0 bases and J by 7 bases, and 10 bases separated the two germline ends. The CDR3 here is CASSIDRVGQPQHF. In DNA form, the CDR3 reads TGTGCCAGTAGTATAGACAGGGTTGGCCAGCCCCAGCATTTT. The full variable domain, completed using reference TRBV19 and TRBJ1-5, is DGGITQSPKYLFRKEGQNVTLSCEQNLNHDAMYWYRQDPGQGLRLIYYSQIVNDFQKGDIAEGYSVSREKKESFPLTVTSAQKNPTAFYLCASSIDRVGQPQHFGDGTRLSIL.

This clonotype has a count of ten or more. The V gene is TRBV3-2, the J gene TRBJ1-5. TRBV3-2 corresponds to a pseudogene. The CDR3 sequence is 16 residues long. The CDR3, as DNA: TGTGCCAGCAGCCAAGCCGGAGTAATTAGCAATCAGCCCCAGCATTTT. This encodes CASSQAGVISNQPQHF.

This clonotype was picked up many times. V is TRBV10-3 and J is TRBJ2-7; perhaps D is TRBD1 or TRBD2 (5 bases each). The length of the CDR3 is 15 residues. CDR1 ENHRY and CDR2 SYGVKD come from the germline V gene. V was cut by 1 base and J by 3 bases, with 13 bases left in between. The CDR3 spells CAISEYPGTDYEQYF. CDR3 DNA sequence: TGTGCCATCAGTGAGTACCCAGGGACCGACTACGAGCAGTACTTC.

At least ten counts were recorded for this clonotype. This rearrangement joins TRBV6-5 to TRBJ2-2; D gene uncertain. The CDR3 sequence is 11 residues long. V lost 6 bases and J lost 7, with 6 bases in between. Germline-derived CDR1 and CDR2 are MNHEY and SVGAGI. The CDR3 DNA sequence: TGTGCCAGCAGAAAACACGGGGAGCTGTTTTTT. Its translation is CASRKHGELFF.

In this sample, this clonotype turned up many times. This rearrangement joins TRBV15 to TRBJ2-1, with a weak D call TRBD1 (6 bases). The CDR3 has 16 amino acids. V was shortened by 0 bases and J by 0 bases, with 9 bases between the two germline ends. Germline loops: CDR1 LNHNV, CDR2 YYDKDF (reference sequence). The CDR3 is CATSRDKQGSYNEQFF. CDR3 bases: TGTGCCACCAGCAGAGATAAACAGGGCTCCTACAATGAGCAGTTCTTC.

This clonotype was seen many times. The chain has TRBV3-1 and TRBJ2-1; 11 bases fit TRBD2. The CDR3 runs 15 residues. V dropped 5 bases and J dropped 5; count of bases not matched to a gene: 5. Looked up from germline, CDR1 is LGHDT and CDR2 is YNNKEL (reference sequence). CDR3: CASSITSGGHNEQFF. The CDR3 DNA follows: TGTGCCAGCAGCATCACTAGCGGGGGACACAATGAGCAGTTCTTC.

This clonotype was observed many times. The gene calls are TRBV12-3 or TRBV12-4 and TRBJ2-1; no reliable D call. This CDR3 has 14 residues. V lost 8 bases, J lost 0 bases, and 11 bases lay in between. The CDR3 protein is CASRLDSSYNEQFF. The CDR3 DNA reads TGTGCCAGCCGCCTGGATAGCTCCTACAATGAGCAGTTCTTC.